A single sample gave rise to the 18 T cell receptor beta chains below, sequenced in a study of T cell clonality in common variable immunodeficiency. General study findings and limits: Reportedly, TCR beta sequences from common variable immunodeficiency showed fewer deletions and N-nucleotide insertions.

Generated by immunoSEQ multiplex PCR, the TCRdb table keeps only in-frame clones and is missing some. There are 25,000 to 30,000 clones in the sample, none observed a single time. These receptors' antigens are unknown. Sequencing was carried out using peripheral blood mononuclear cells. The receptors shown here come from a human donor with common variable immunodeficiency.

In its sample, this clone was seen many times. The read ends 3 residues shy of where the CDR3 ends; the end is completed using the germline J gene. The rearrangement uses TRBV30 and TRBJ1-1; TRBD1 is a possible D gene (6 bases). Germline assignment: CDR1 GTSNPN and CDR2 SVGIG (reference sequence). V lost 3 bases and J lost 3, with 11 bases in between. CDR3 size: 13 residues. Partial CDR3 DNA: TGTGCCTGGAGAACCACAGGGTACACTGAA. Translated: CAWRTTGYTE. The CDR3, in full, reads CAWRTTGYTEAFF.

This clone appeared many times. The missing CDR3 end, 3 residues past where the read stops, is filled in from the germline J gene. The rearrangement links TRBV18 to TRBJ2-7; 8 bases align to TRBD1. This CDR3 spans 14 amino acids. V was pared by 4 bases and J by 3 bases, with 5 bases of the junction left unmatched. Germline CDR1 reads KGHSH; CDR2 reads LQKENI. The CDR3 loop reads CASSRKTGDYEQYF. The part of the CDR3 DNA that was read is TGTGCCAGCTCACGTAAGACAGGGGACTACGAG.

This clone was detected many times. The sequenced fragment ends 3 residues before the CDR3 boundary, so the rest is inferred from the germline J gene. The chain has TRBV7-8 and TRBJ2-6; possible D gene TRBD2, 6 bases. Between the trimmed V and J ends, which lost 3 bases and 2 bases, there was a span of 8 bases. Germline CDR1 reads SGHVS; CDR2 reads FQNEAQ. CDR3 length equals 15 residues. The CDR3 here is CASSFAGPGANVLTF. Incomplete CDR3 DNA: TGTGCCAGCAGCTTTGCGGGGCCTGGGGCCAACGTC.

This clone showed up just a few times. The read ends 3 residues early relative to the CDR3; the germline J gene fills the gap. This chain uses TRBV18 with TRBJ2-5, with TRBD1 matching over 10 bases. Germline values: CDR1 KGHSH, CDR2 LQKENI. This CDR3 spans 17 amino acids. The J segment lost 7 bases and the V segment lost 3 bases, leaving 14 bases of the junction unmatched. CDR3 sequence: CASSPLSGTGALLTQYF. CDR3 bases read: TGTGCCAGCTCACCGTTGTCTGGGACAGGGGCACTATTGACC.

On this clone: Read data end 3 residues before the CDR3 end; the end is taken from the germline J gene. The same CDR3 also results from other DNA sequences found in this sample. The chain couples TRBV7-9 to TRBJ2-5, with D possibly matching TRBD2 (6 bases). Germline V gene lookup returns CDR1 SEHNR and CDR2 FQNEAQ (reference sequence). Between the trimmed V and J ends, which lost 9 bases and 2 bases, there was a span of 19 bases. The CDR3 extends over 15 amino acids. The sequenced CDR3 bases are TGTGCCAGTAGTCCACCCCGGGGGAGACAAGAGACC. Translating gives CASSPPRGRQET. The entire CDR3 protein is CASSPPRGRQETQYF. The full variable domain, with the rest looked up from reference TRBV7-9 and TRBJ2-5, is DTGVSQNPRHKITKRGQNVTFRCDPISEHNRLYWYRQTLGQGPEFLTYFQNEAQLEKSRLLSDRFSAERPKGSFSTLEIQRTEQGDSAMYLCASSPPRGRQETQYFGPGTRLLVL.

This clone was counted at least ten times. Sequencing ends 3 residues short of the CDR3 end; the germline J gene provides the rest. J is TRBJ2-3 and V is TRBV6-2 or TRBV6-3; TRBD2 agrees at 8 bases. Looked up from germline, CDR1 is MNHEY and CDR2 is SVGEGT. The CDR3 loop spans 15 amino acids. J was trimmed by 2 bases and V by 6 bases; bases with no gene match: 7. The CDR3 protein is CASSPLAGITDTQYF. The CDR3 DNA, read in part, is TGTGCCAGCAGCCCGTTAGCGGGGATCACAGATACG.

In the case of this clone: The read gets to within 3 residues of the CDR3 end, and the germline J gene fills in the rest. This chain connects TRBV18 to TRBJ2-7, with a tentative D call TRBD1 (6 bases). The V gene lost 2 bases and the J gene lost 2 bases, with 7 bases spanning the gap. The germline CDR1 and CDR2 sequences are KGHSH and LQKENI. The CDR3 sequence is 13 residues long. CDR3: CASSPTGTYEQYF. CDR3 DNA (partial): TGTGCCAGCTCACCAACAGGGACCTACGAG.

This clone was counted at least ten times. The sequenced fragment ends 3 residues before the CDR3 boundary, so the rest is inferred from the germline J gene. V and J are TRBV14 and TRBJ2-5; no firm D call. V lost 1 base and J 0 bases, leaving 9 bases between the germline ends. The CDR3 has 15 residues. Per the germline V gene, CDR1 is SGHDN and CDR2 is FVKESK. The CDR3 bases that were read are TGTGCCAGCAGCCAAGGCATCGGGTACCAAGAGACC. Encoded protein: CASSQGIGYQET. The CDR3, in full, reads CASSQGIGYQETQYF.

For this clone: The read stops 3 residues short of the end of the CDR3; the missing end is completed from the germline J gene. Other nucleotide sequences in the sample specify the same CDR3. The chain employs TRBV7-9 and TRBJ2-7, with 10 bases lining up with TRBD1. CDR1 and CDR2 (germline): SEHNR, FQNEAQ (reference sequence). The CDR3 consists of 14 residues. The J segment lost 4 bases and the V segment lost 1 base, leaving 1 base of the junction unmatched. Partial CDR3 DNA: TGTGCCAGCAGCTTAGGACAGGGGGCGTACGAG. This codes for CASSLGQGAYE. The CDR3 reads in full as CASSLGQGAYEQYF. Using reference TRBV7-9 and TRBJ2-7 for the parts outside the CDR3, the full variable domain is DTGVSQNPRHKITKRGQNVTFRCDPISEHNRLYWYRQTLGQGPEFLTYFQNEAQLEKSRLLSDRFSAERPKGSFSTLEIQRTEQGDSAMYLCASSLGQGAYEQYFGPGTRLTVT.

This clone came up many times. The sequenced fragment ends 3 residues before the CDR3 boundary, so the rest is inferred from the germline J gene. The chain recombines TRBV4-2 with TRBJ2-1; D ambiguous. CDR1 is LGHNA, CDR2 YNFKEQ, per germline. The V end was cut by 0 bases, the J end by 3 bases, with 9 bases between. The CDR3 runs 15 residues. The CDR3 bases that were read are TGTGCCAGCAGCCAAGACCGGGTCCTCTACAATGAG. The encoded protein is CASSQDRVLYNE. The whole CDR3 sequence reads CASSQDRVLYNEQFF.

Ten or more counts support this clone. The read comes to an end 3 residues before the CDR3 does, leaving the germline J gene to fill in the end. The rearrangement uses TRBV18 and TRBJ2-3; 8 bases are a match to TRBD1. CDR1 and CDR2 (germline): KGHSH, LQKENI. The CDR3 covers 17 residues. J was trimmed by 1 base and V by 2 bases; bases with no gene match: 8. CDR3 sequence reads: CASSPVQGQGGTDTQYF. The CDR3 DNA, read in part, is TGTGCCAGCTCACCAGTACAAGGACAGGGTGGCACAGATACG.

This clone was picked up many times. From the germline J gene comes the end of the CDR3, since the read stops 3 residues before it. V is TRBV30 and J is TRBJ1-2, with 8 bases that match TRBD1. J lost 1 base, V lost 5 bases, and 18 bases had no gene match. The CDR3 sequence is 18 residues long. Germline values: CDR1 GTSNPN, CDR2 SVGIG (reference sequence). The CDR3 protein is CAWGTKPQETGVNYGYTF. The CDR3 DNA, read in part, is TGTGCCTGGGGGACCAAACCTCAAGAGACAGGGGTTAACTATGGC.

This clone was counted at least ten times. The read falls 3 residues short of the CDR3 end, and the missing part is taken from the germline J gene. The V gene is TRBV29-1, the J gene TRBJ2-1; tentatively, D is TRBD2 (6 bases). The CDR3 spans 15 residues. Trimming left V 5 bases short and J 9 bases short, with 23 bases between. The V gene's germline CDR1 is SQVTM and CDR2 ANQGSEA. CDR3 in amino acids: CSVNGPIQPRGEQFF. CDR3 bases read: TGCAGCGTTAACGGACCGATCCAGCCGCGGGGTGAG.

This clone was counted a few times. The CDR3 DNA, read in part, is TGTGCCGTAAGGGCACTAGTAACACAAGAGACC. Translated: CAVRALVTQET. From start to end, the CDR3 is CAVRALVTQETQYF. The V and J genes are TRBV10-3 and TRBJ2-5; the D gene is possibly TRBD2 (5 bases). The read ends 3 residues shy of where the CDR3 ends; the end is completed using the germline J gene. V gave up 11 bases and J gave up 2 bases, with 18 bases separating them. Germline CDR1 ENHRY, CDR2 SYGVKD. The CDR3 runs to 14 residues.

Ten or more counts support this clone. The read finishes 3 residues shy of the CDR3 end, and the germline J gene is used to complete it. The chain has TRBV29-1 and TRBJ1-5; D might be TRBD1 (5 bases). The CDR3 consists of 13 residues. Germline V lookup: CDR1 SQVTM, CDR2 ANQGSEA. Trimming removed 4 bases from V and 7 bases from J, with 14 bases in between. Partial CDR3 DNA: TGCAGCGTTGTGCTACGATGGGGCCAGCCC. This translates into CSVVLRWGQP. The full CDR3 reads CSVVLRWGQPQHF.

This clone came up many times. The read is 3 residues too short to cover the CDR3 end, so that end is filled in from the germline J gene. V gene TRBV12-3 or TRBV12-4 combines with J gene TRBJ2-7; no firm D call. The CDR3 loop spans 11 amino acids. The V end lost 10 bases, the J end lost 6 bases, and 13 bases lay between the germline ends. CDR3 DNA (partial): TGTGCCATCCGTAGCCTGGGCGAG. Translation gives CAIRSLGE. The full-length CDR3 reads as CAIRSLGEQYF.

Concerning this clone itself: The CDR3 is cut off 3 residues early in the read; its end comes from the germline J gene. The genes are TRBV11-3 and TRBJ2-7; a possible D gene is TRBD1 (6 bases). Germline V lookup: CDR1 SGHNT, CDR2 YENEEA. V was shortened by 1 base and J by 0 bases, with 10 bases between the two germline ends. The CDR3 consists of 15 residues. CDR3 bases read: TGTGCCAGCAGCTTAGGCAGGGGCCTCTCCTACGAG. Amino acid sequence: CASSLGRGLSYE. The full CDR3 sequence reads CASSLGRGLSYEQYF. Filled out from reference TRBV11-3 and TRBJ2-7, the complete variable domain reads EAGVVQSPRYKIIEKKQPVAFWCNPISGHNTLYWYLQNLGQGPELLIRYENEEAVDDSQLPKDRFSAERLKGVDSTLKIQPAELGDSAVYLCASSLGRGLSYEQYFGPGTRLTVT.

This clone was observed a handful of times. The sequence runs out 3 residues before the end of the CDR3; the remainder is reconstructed from the germline J gene. The chain joins TRBV30 to TRBJ1-2; D is ambiguous. V was pared by 4 bases and J by 3 bases, with 12 bases between. The germline V gene encodes CDR1 GTSNPN and CDR2 SVGIG (reference sequence). The CDR3 spans 13 residues. This CDR3 reads CAWTPGVDYGYTF. The covered CDR3 bases are TGTGCCTGGACCCCCGGGGTTGACTATGGC.